In this sample, the clone carrying this T cell receptor (beta chain) turned up a few times. There are 14 residues in the CDR3. V lost 2 bases, J lost 8 bases, and 6 bases stayed unmatched. The germline CDR1 and CDR2 sequences are SGHRS and YFSETQ. Semi-nested PCR with Nested Universal Primer A followed constant-region reverse priming of full-length variable regions. TCRdb used MiXCR to reprocess the 5' RACE reads, holding one entry per CDR3 protein. The table records some 54,000 distinct CDR3 sequences, approximately 17% of them present only once. This TCR was recovered from a female donor with breast cancer. The sequencing input was naive CD4+ T cells sorted from blood. Stated subset: naive CD4+ T cells, CD4+CD45RA+CD25-. V is TRBV5-1 and J is TRBJ2-1; 8 positions agree with TRBD2. This chain's CDR3 is CASSFGSGTDEQFF. The CDR3 nucleotides are TGCGCCAGCAGCTTCGGTAGCGGGACGGATGAGCAGTTCTTC.